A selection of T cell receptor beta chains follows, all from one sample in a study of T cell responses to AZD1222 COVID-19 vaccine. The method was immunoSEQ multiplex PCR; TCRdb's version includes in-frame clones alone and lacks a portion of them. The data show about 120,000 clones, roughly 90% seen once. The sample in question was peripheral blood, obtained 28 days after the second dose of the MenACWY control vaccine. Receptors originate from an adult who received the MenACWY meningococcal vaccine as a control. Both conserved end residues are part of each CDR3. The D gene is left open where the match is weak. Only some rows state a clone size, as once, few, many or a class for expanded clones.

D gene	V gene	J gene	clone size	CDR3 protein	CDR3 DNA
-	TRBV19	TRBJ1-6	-	CASRGGDSPSPLHF	TGTGCCAGTAGAGGGGGGGATTCACCCTCACCCCTCCACTTT
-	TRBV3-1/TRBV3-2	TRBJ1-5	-	CASSLGQDSNQPQHF	TGTGCCAGCAGCCTAGGGCAGGATAGCAATCAGCCCCAGCATTTT
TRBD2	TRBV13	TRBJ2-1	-	CASSLSSLAETSSYNEQFF	TGTGCCAGCAGCTTATCGAGTCTAGCGGAGACTAGCTCCTACAATGAGCAGTTCTTC
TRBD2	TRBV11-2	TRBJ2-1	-	CASSTPGGVQFF	TGTGCCAGCAGCACGCCGGGGGGAGTGCAGTTCTTC
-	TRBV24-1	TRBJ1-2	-	CATPDRPPSYGYTF	TGTGCCACCCCAGACAGGCCACCCTCCTATGGCTACACCTTC
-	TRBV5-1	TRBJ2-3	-	CASSFGGAADTQYF	TGCGCCAGCAGCTTCGGGGGAGCGGCGGATACGCAGTATTTT
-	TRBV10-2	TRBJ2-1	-	CASKREAYNEQFF	TGCGCCAGCAAAAGGGAGGCCTACAATGAGCAGTTCTTC
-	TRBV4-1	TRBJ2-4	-	CASSQDLGGAIQYF	TGCGCCAGCAGCCAAGATCTGGGGGGAGCCATTCAGTACTTC
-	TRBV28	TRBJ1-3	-	CASSPPQGTGNTIYF	TGTGCCAGCAGTCCTCCGCAGGGGACTGGAAACACCATATATTTT
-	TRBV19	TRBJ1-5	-	CASSSGARQPQHF	TGTGCCAGTAGTTCAGGGGCGCGTCAGCCCCAGCATTTT
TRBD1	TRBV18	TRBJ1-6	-	CASSPVPGQGNYNSPLHF	TGTGCCAGCTCACCCGTCCCGGGACAGGGAAACTATAATTCACCCCTCCACTTT
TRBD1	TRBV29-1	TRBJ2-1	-	CSVEGQSSYNEQFF	TGCAGCGTCGAGGGACAGAGCTCCTACAATGAGCAGTTCTTC
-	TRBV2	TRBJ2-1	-	CASRGGGGQFF	TGTGCCAGCAGGGGGGGAGGTGGGCAGTTCTTC
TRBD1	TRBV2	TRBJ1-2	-	CASSEYGTGAYDYGYTF	TGTGCCAGCAGTGAATATGGGACAGGGGCTTACGACTATGGCTACACCTTC
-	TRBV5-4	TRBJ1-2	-	CASSLTGPDHYGYTF	TGTGCCAGCAGCTTGACAGGGCCGGACCACTATGGCTACACCTTC
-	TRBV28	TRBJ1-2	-	CASSLAGTLGGYTF	TGTGCCAGCAGTTTAGCAGGTACCTTGGGTGGCTACACCTTC
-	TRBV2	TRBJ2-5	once	CATQGGTSQETQYF	TGTGCCACTCAGGGAGGCACCAGCCAAGAGACCCAGTACTTC
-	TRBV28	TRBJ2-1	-	CASSPRRNEQFF	TGTGCCAGCAGCCCCCGTCGCAATGAGCAGTTCTTC
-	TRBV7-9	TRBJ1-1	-	CASSLDPYRAGGNTEAFF	TGTGCCAGCAGCTTAGACCCTTACAGGGCCGGGGGGAACACTGAAGCTTTCTTT
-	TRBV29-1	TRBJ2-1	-	CSVLLRGRSYNEQFF	TGCAGCGTCCTCCTACGGGGAAGGTCCTACAATGAGCAGTTCTTC
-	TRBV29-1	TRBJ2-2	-	CSVEDGDKNTGELFF	TGCAGCGTTGAAGATGGGGACAAGAACACCGGGGAGCTGTTTTTT
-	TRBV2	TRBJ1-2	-	CASSEALSGAGYGYTF	TGTGCCAGCAGTGAAGCGCTTTCGGGGGCGGGCTATGGCTACACCTTC
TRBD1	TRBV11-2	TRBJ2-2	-	CASSPGQGGTGELFF	TGTGCCAGCAGCCCGGGACAGGGGGGCACCGGGGAGCTGTTTTTT
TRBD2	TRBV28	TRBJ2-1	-	CASSSTLAGGYNEQFF	TGTGCCAGCAGTTCCACCCTAGCGGGGGGATACAATGAGCAGTTCTTC
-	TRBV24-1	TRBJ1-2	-	CATSSSNYGYTF	TGTGCCACCAGTTCGTCGAACTATGGCTACACCTTC
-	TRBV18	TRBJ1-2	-	CASSPIEGSGYGYTF	TGTGCCAGCTCACCTATTGAGGGTTCCGGCTATGGCTACACCTTC
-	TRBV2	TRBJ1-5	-	CASRFAGNQPQHF	TGTGCCAGCAGATTCGCGGGCAATCAGCCCCAGCATTTT
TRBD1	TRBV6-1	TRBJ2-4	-	CASSEAETGYKNIQYF	TGTGCCAGCAGTGAAGCGGAGACAGGGTACAAAAACATTCAGTACTTC
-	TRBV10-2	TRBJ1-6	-	CASSEWAGDSPLHF	TGCGCCAGCAGTGAGTGGGCGGGGGATTCACCCCTCCACTTT
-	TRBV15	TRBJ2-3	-	CATSRDGTSTDTQYF	TGTGCCACCAGCAGAGATGGGACTAGCACAGATACGCAGTATTTT
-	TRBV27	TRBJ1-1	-	CASSFIGGTEAFF	TGTGCCAGCAGCTTCATAGGAGGCACTGAAGCTTTCTTT
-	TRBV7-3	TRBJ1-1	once	CASSLVPGTEAFF	TGTGCCAGCAGCTTAGTCCCGGGCACTGAAGCTTTCTTT
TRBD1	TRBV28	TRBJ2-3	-	CASSLGTVPGTQYF	TGTGCCAGCAGTTTAGGGACAGTCCCGGGTACGCAGTATTTT
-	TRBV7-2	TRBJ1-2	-	CASSLSVAGGYTF	TGTGCCAGCAGCTTGTCAGTGGCCGGTGGCTACACCTTC
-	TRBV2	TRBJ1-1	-	CASSALRGVEVFF	TGTGCCAGCAGTGCCCTGAGAGGGGTCGAAGTTTTCTTT
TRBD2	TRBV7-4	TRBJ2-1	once	CASSLVEGLAGPGYNEQFF	TGTGCCAGCAGCTTAGTTGAGGGACTAGCGGGACCGGGCTACAATGAGCAGTTCTTC
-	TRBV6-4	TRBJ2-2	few	CASSDGSNGELFF	TGTGCCAGCAGTGACGGCAGTAATGGGGAGCTGTTTTTT
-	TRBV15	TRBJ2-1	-	CATSRDRLLDIEQFF	TGTGCCACCAGCAGAGATCGCCTTCTAGACATTGAGCAGTTCTTC
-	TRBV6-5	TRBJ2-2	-	CASSSSPGVATGELFF	TGTGCCAGCAGTTCATCCCCAGGGGTAGCCACCGGGGAGCTGTTTTTT
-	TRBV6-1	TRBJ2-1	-	CASSEARRPYNEQFF	TGTGCCAGCAGTGAAGCGCGGAGGCCCTACAATGAGCAGTTCTTC
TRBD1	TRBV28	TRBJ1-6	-	CASSLRDSSYNSPLHF	TGTGCCAGCAGTTTAAGGGACAGCTCCTATAATTCACCCCTCCACTTT
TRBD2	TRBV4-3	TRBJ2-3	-	CASSQDRLAGGFTDTQYF	TGCGCCAGCAGCCAAGACAGGCTAGCGGGGGGATTCACAGATACGCAGTATTTT
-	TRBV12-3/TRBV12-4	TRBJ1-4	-	CASSFVGGEKLFF	TGTGCCAGCAGTTTCGTTGGGGGTGAAAAACTGTTTTTT
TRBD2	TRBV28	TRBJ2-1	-	CASSLSLAGGYNEQFF	TGTGCCAGCAGTTTATCCTTAGCGGGAGGCTACAATGAGCAGTTCTTC
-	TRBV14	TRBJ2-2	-	CASSQVRTGELFF	TGTGCCAGCAGCCAAGTACGCACCGGGGAGCTGTTTTTT
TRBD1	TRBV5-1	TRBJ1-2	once	CASSQPGGASYGYTF	TGCGCCAGCAGCCAACCAGGGGGCGCGTCCTATGGCTACACCTTC
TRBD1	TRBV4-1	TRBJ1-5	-	CASSTNADTGGNQPQHF	TGCGCCAGCAGCACCAACGCCGATACAGGGGGGAATCAGCCCCAGCATTTT
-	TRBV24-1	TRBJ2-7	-	CATSNPRGGFYEQYF	TGTGCCACCTCTAATCCCCGAGGGGGATTTTACGAGCAGTACTTC
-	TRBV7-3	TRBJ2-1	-	CASSLTGSSYNEQFF	TGTGCCAGCAGCTTAACAGGTAGCTCCTACAATGAGCAGTTCTTC
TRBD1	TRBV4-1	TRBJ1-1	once	CASSQGTGAMNTEAFF	TGCGCCAGCAGCCAAGGGACAGGGGCCATGAACACTGAAGCTTTCTTT
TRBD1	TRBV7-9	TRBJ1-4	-	CASSRQGAFEKLFF	TGTGCCAGCAGTCGACAGGGGGCGTTTGAAAAACTGTTTTTT
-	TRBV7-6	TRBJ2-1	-	CASSSLTIYNEQFF	TGTGCCAGCAGCTCCTTGACCATTTACAATGAGCAGTTCTTC
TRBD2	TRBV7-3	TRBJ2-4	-	CASSPGGEPKNIQYF	TGTGCCAGCAGCCCCGGGGGGGAACCCAAAAACATTCAGTACTTC
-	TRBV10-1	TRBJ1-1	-	CASSENLGVGTEAFF	TGCGCCAGCAGTGAGAACCTGGGAGTTGGCACTGAAGCTTTCTTT